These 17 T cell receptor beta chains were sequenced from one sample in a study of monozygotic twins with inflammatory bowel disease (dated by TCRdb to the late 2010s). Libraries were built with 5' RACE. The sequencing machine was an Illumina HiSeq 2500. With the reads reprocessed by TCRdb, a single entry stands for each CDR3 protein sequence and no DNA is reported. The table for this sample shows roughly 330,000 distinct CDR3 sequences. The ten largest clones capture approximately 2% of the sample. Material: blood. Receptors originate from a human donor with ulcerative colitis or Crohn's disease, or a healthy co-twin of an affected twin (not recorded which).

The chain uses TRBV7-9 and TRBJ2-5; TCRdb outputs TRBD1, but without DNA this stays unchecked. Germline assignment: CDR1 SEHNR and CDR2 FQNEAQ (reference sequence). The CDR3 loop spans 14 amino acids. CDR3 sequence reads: CASSPGNYGETQYF.

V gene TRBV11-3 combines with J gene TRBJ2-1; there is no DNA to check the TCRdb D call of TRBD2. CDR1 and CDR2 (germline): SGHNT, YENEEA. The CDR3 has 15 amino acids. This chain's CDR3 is CASSLGTSSWNEQFF.

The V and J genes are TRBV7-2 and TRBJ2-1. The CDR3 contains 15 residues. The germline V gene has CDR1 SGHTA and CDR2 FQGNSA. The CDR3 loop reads CASSLIGIVSNEQFF.

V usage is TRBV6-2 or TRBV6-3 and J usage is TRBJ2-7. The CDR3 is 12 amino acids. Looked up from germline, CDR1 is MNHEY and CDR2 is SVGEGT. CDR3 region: CASARESYEQYF.

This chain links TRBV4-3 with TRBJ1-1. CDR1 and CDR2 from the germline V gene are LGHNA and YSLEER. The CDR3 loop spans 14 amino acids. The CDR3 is CASSAARVNTEAFF.

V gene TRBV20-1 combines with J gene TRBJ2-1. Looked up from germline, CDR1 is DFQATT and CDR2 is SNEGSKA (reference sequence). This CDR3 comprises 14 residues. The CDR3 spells CSASFPMVFNEQFF.

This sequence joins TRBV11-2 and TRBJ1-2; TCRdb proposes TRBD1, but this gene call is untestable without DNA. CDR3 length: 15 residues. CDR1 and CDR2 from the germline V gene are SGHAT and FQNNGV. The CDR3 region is CASSSSQTVGYGYTF.

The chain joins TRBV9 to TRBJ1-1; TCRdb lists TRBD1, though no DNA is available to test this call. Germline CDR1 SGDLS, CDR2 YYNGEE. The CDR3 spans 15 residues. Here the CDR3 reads CASSVKGAGGTEAFF. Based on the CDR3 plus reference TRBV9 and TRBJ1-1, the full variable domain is DSGVTQTPKHLITATGQRVTLRCSPRSGDLSVYWYQQSLDQGLQFLIQYYNGEERAKGNILERFSAQQFPDLHSELNLSSLELGDSALYFCASSVKGAGGTEAFFGQGTRLTVV.

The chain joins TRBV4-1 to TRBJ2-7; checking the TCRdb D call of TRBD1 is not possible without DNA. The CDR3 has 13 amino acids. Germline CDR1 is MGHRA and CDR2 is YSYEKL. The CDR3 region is CASSQVDNYEQYF.

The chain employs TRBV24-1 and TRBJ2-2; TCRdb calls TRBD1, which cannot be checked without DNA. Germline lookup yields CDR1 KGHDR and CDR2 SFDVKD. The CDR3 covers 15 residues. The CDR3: CASSAWPGNTGELFF.

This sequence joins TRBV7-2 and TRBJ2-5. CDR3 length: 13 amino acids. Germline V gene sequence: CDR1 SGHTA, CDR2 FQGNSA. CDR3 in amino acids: CASTDNWVKTQYF. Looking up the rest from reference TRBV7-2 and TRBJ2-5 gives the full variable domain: GAGVSQSPSNKVTEKGKDVELRCDPISGHTALYWYRQSLGQGLEFLIYFQGNSAPDKSGLPSDRFSAERTGGSVSTLTIQRTQQEDSAVYLCASTDNWVKTQYFGPGTRLLVL.

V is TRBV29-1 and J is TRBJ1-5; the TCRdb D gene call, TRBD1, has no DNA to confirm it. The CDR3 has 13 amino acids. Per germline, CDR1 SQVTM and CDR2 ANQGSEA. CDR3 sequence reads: CSVAGTGVQPQHF.

CDR3 sequence: CASSWRTDNYEQYF. The V and J genes are TRBV5-5 and TRBJ2-7; TCRdb proposes TRBD1, but this gene call is untestable without DNA. The V gene's germline CDR1 is SGHKS and CDR2 YYEKEE (reference sequence). The CDR3 runs to 14 residues.

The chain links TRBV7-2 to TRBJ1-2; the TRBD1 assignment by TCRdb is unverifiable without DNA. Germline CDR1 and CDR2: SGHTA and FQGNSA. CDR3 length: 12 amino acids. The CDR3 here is CASSLEGTGYTF.

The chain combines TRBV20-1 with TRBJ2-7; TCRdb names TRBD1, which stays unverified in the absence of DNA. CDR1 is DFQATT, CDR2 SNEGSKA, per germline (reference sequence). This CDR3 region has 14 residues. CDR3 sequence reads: CSAVGTGLSDEQYF.

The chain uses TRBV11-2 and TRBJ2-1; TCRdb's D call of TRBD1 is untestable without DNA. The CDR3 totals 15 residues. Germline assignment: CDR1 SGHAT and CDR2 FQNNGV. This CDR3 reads CASSLDWGNYNEQFF.

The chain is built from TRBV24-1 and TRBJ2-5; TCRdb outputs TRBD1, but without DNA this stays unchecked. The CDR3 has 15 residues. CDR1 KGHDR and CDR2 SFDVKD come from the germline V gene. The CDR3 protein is CATSALTGVKETQYF.